The 17 T cell receptor beta chains below all came from one sample that was sequenced in a study of control samples from healthy donors and cancer patients. The table came from immunoSEQ multiplex PCR; TCRdb's copy has only in-frame clones and leaves some out. This table has 150,000 to 200,000 clones, around 88% appearing once. The specimen sequenced was blood. All receptors come from a man aged 18 to 35 in good health.

By proportion, this clone is medium-sized (0.01 to 0.1%). This chain connects TRBV7-9 to TRBJ1-3; D unclear. The CDR3 is made up of 15 amino acids. Germline values: CDR1 SEHNR, CDR2 FQNEAQ (reference sequence). V gave up 5 bases and J gave up 0 bases, with 11 bases separating them. The CDR3 is CASSLSDHSGNTIYF. As DNA, the CDR3 is TGTGCCAGCAGCCTATCGGACCACTCTGGAAACACCATATATTTT.

This chain uses TRBV5-1 with TRBJ1-2; 7 bases match TRBD1. The CDR3 totals 16 residues. V gave up 2 bases and J gave up 7 bases; unmatched junction bases: 14. Germline V gene sequence: CDR1 SGHRS, CDR2 YFSETQ. The CDR3 DNA follows: TGCGCCAGCAGCTTCAACAGACAGGGCTCGTCTGGTGGCTACACCTTC. Encoded protein: CASSFNRQGSSGGYTF. Based on the CDR3 plus reference TRBV5-1 and TRBJ1-2, the full variable domain is KAGVTQTPRYLIKTRGQQVTLSCSPISGHRSVSWYQQTPGQGLQFLFEYFSETQRNKGNFPGRFSGRQFSNSRSEMNVSTLELGDSALYLCASSFNRQGSSGGYTFGSGTRLTVV.

The V call is TRBV6-5, the J call TRBJ1-5, with 8 bases fitting TRBD1. The length of the CDR3 is 14 residues. The ends lost 5 bases at V and 2 bases at J; junction bases unmatched: 2. Germline CDR1 and CDR2: MNHEY and SVGAGI. The CDR3 sequence is CASSPGGGNQPQHF. The CDR3 coding sequence is TGTGCCAGCAGTCCAGGGGGCGGCAATCAGCCCCAGCATTTT.

The chain links TRBV5-6 to TRBJ1-2, with D possibly matching TRBD1 (5 bases). The V and J ends lost 5 bases and 1 base respectively, with 12 bases between them. This CDR3 region has 14 residues. Looked up from germline, CDR1 is SGHDT and CDR2 is YYEEEE. The CDR3 protein is CASSKGTDNYGYTF. CDR3 in DNA: TGTGCCAGCAGTAAGGGGACGGATAACTATGGCTACACCTTC.

The chain carries TRBV25-1 and TRBJ2-1; no firm D call. Between the trimmed V and J ends, which lost 4 bases and 10 bases, there was a span of 14 bases. In germline, CDR1 is MGHDK, CDR2 SYGVNS. This CDR3 region has 13 residues. The CDR3 DNA reads as TGTGCCAGCAGTGTTAACATGGGCGGAGAGCAGTTCTTC. This codes for CASSVNMGGEQFF. Variable domain in full (rest from reference TRBV25-1 and TRBJ2-1): EADIYQTPRYLVIGTGKKITLECSQTMGHDKMYWYQQDPGMELHLIHYSYGVNSTEKGDLSSESTVSRIRTEHFPLTLESARPSHTSQYLCASSVNMGGEQFFGPGTRLTVL.

The chain is built from TRBV11-1 and TRBJ1-1; D gene unclear. The V and J ends lost 0 bases and 7 bases respectively, with 12 bases between them. Looked up from germline, CDR1 is SGHAT and CDR2 is FQDESV (reference sequence). The CDR3 totals 14 residues. The CDR3 protein is CASSLAPGLSEAFF. The CDR3, as DNA: TGTGCCAGCAGCTTAGCCCCGGGCCTTAGTGAAGCTTTCTTT.

In nucleotides, the CDR3 is TGTGCCAGCAGTTCTCCCGGGACAGGGGAAGGCTACACCTTC. This translates into CASSSPGTGEGYTF. The chain links TRBV27 to TRBJ1-2; 10 nucleotides line up with TRBD1. The CDR3 runs 14 residues. V was clipped by 4 bases and J by 8 bases; unmatched bases: 7. Germline CDR1 MNHEY, CDR2 SMNVEV (reference sequence).

The chain employs TRBV11-1 and TRBJ2-5; 11 positions match TRBD2. V gave up 6 bases and J gave up 2 bases; unmatched junction bases: 5. Germline assignment: CDR1 SGHAT and CDR2 FQDESV (reference sequence). This CDR3 contains 15 residues. This CDR3 reads CASRSGLAVQETQYF. CDR3 nucleotide sequence: TGTGCCAGCAGATCGGGACTAGCGGTGCAAGAGACCCAGTACTTC.

This chain links TRBV5-8 with TRBJ2-3; the D gene could be TRBD1 or TRBD2 (5 bases each). CDR3 size: 20 residues. Between the trimmed V and J ends, which lost 5 bases and 2 bases, there was a span of 30 bases. CDR1 is SGHTS and CDR2 is YDEGEE in the germline V gene. The DNA of the CDR3 is TGTGCCAGCAGGTCAGGTGGGGGTCTCCCCCTAACCCCTTTCACAGATACGCAGTATTTT. Translating it yields CASRSGGGLPLTPFTDTQYF.

The rearrangement links TRBV5-4 to TRBJ1-1; D gene uncertain. Germline V gene lookup returns CDR1 SGHNT and CDR2 YYREEE (reference sequence). The CDR3 sequence is 12 residues long. Deletions cut 0 bases from V and 4 bases from J, with 4 bases between. The CDR3 loop reads CASSLGATEAFF. CDR3 nucleotide sequence: TGTGCCAGCAGCTTGGGGGCCACTGAAGCTTTCTTT.

The chain carries TRBV4-2 and TRBJ1-1, with 7 bases identical to TRBD1. The CDR3 consists of 15 residues. Trimming removed 2 bases from V and 5 bases from J; junction bases left unmatched: 8. Germline V CDR1 and CDR2: LGHNA, YNFKEQ. This chain's CDR3 is CASSQRDSQGTEAFF. The CDR3 coding sequence is TGTGCCAGCAGCCAACGGGACAGCCAGGGTACTGAAGCTTTCTTT.

The chain employs TRBV28 and TRBJ2-7; 11 bases agree with TRBD2. Germline loops: CDR1 MDHEN, CDR2 SYDVKM. The CDR3 is 15 amino acids. Unmatched junction bases numbered 8, after V lost 6 bases and J lost 4 bases. The CDR3 sequence is CASSTTTSGGYEQYF. CDR3 nucleotide sequence: TGTGCCAGCAGCACTACTACTAGCGGGGGATACGAGCAGTACTTC.

V and J are TRBV3-1 (or the pseudogene TRBV3-2) and TRBJ2-1; D may be TRBD1 (6 bases). The CDR3 loop spans 15 amino acids. CDR1 is LGHDT, CDR2 YNNKEL, per germline (reference sequence). Trimming took off 0 bases at V and 7 bases at J, with 13 bases between the two ends. The CDR3 loop is CASSQEVTGWNEQFF. The CDR3 DNA reads as TGTGCCAGCAGCCAAGAAGTAACAGGGTGGAATGAGCAGTTCTTC.

The chain links TRBV11-2 to TRBJ2-7; tentative D call: TRBD1 (5 bases). In germline, CDR1 is SGHAT, CDR2 FQNNGV. This CDR3 is 15 amino acids long. V was cut by 5 bases and J by 2 bases, with 16 bases left in between. CDR3 region: CASSPPPTATYEQYF. The CDR3, as DNA: TGTGCCAGCAGCCCGCCCCCGACAGCCACCTACGAGCAGTACTTC.

The genes are TRBV11-1 and TRBJ2-2; the match to TRBD1 covers 10 bases. V trimming: 5 bases; J trimming: 3 bases; junction bases outside the gene matches: 6. The CDR3 runs to 16 residues. Per the germline V gene, CDR1 is SGHAT and CDR2 is FQDESV (reference sequence). CDR3 nucleotide sequence: TGTGCCAGCAGCGTCCTGGGACAGGGGCACACCGGGGAGCTGTTTTTT. This codes for CASSVLGQGHTGELFF.

The CDR3 loop is CASSSAEGYEQYF. The DNA of the CDR3 is TGTGCCAGCAGCTCCGCTGAGGGCTACGAGCAGTACTTC. The chain carries TRBV7-2 and TRBJ2-7, with D tentatively TRBD2 (5 bases). Trimming removed 4 bases from V and 3 bases from J, with 10 bases in between. Germline lookup yields CDR1 SGHTA and CDR2 FQGNSA. This CDR3 has 13 amino acids.

This sequence joins TRBV7-2 and TRBJ1-5, with D maybe TRBD1 (5 bases). The CDR3 is made up of 14 amino acids. CDR1 and CDR2 from the germline V gene are SGHTA and FQGNSA. V was shortened by 0 bases and J by 7 bases, with 10 bases between the two germline ends. CDR3 coding DNA: TGTGCCAGCAGCTTAGCGGGACGCCAACAGCCCCAGCATTTT. This codes for CASSLAGRQQPQHF.